This T cell receptor (beta chain) derives from a study of T-cell reconstitution after alpha-beta-depleted transplantation in children. Many counts were recorded for this clonotype. The J segment lost 0 bases and the V segment lost 5 bases, leaving 7 bases of the junction unmatched. CDR3 size: 18 residues. Germline V gene sequence: CDR1 SQVTM, CDR2 ANQGSEA. Construction of the TCRbeta library involved unique molecular identifiers. TCRdb itself ran the PCR reads through MiXCR, one entry per CDR3 protein. Of about 610,000 distinct CDR3 sequences listed, roughly a tenth were seen once; the top ten hold roughly 4%.

The starting material was PBMCs from the stem cell graft donor, obtained from the stem cell graft. The rearrangement links TRBV29-1 to TRBJ2-1, with 16 bases lining up with TRBD2. The clonotype originates from a human donor who donated a stem cell graft to a child with acute myeloid leukemia. CDR3 in amino acids: CSVYGTSGRESSYNEQFF. The CDR3 region has the DNA TGCAGCGTTTACGGGACTAGCGGGAGGGAAAGCTCCTACAATGAGCAGTTCTTC.